This record covers a single T cell receptor (beta chain). Its antigen is unknown. The data originate from a study of post-analysis software for immune sequencing data. Study at large: There were relapsing-remitting, secondary progressive and progressive-relapsing multiple sclerosis among the disease courses included.

General study points: F measure grouped same-batch samples tightly together. Significantly decreased normalized Chao1 diversity was recorded for multiple sclerosis patients relative to controls. Patients had higher frequencies than controls of a handful of TRBV segments, including TRBV5-6, TRBV5-1 and TRBV20-1.

Unique molecular identifiers were carried by the TCR beta cDNA libraries. TCRdb fed the PCR reads into MiXCR, producing one record per CDR3 protein. This sample carries about 430,000 distinct CDR3 sequences, 39% of them seen once, and the ten largest clones take around 8%. CDR1 and CDR2 (germline): SGHTA, FQGTGA. V shed 5 bases and J shed 0 bases, with 16 bases lying between them. The CDR3 is 17 amino acids. This sequence joins TRBV7-3 and TRBJ1-4; perhaps TRBD1 as D (5 bases). The sequenced material came from blood. The source of this sequence is a girl aged 2-10 years with multiple sclerosis. The CDR3 reads CASSPSPGTPTNEKLFF. CDR3 DNA sequence: TGTGCCAGCAGCCCTTCCCCCGGGACTCCAACTAATGAAAAACTGTTTTTT.